This TCR beta chain is drawn from a study of blood T cell repertoires in COVID-19. Study-wide background: The cDNA or gDNA used as material had been derived from T cells, B-cell-depleted T cells, or PBMCs.

In the original processing: Estimation of nucleated cell counts relied on the amplification of reference gene primers. Method: immunoSEQ multiplex PCR; TCRdb's copy keeps in-frame clones and lacks some. Clone size and V and J calls were adopted from that table, with D and trimming inferred from the DNA. The sample lists about 130,000 clones, around four fifths occurring once. V lost 0 bases, J lost 4 bases, and 6 bases lay in between. CDR3 length: 13 amino acids. Looked up from germline, CDR1 is LNHNV and CDR2 is YYDKDF (reference sequence). This clone occurred a few times. Within the sample, other DNA sequences also encode this same CDR3.

This sequence originates from a man aged 35 to 55 with active or convalescent COVID-19. The sample was peripheral blood. V usage is TRBV15 and J usage is TRBJ1-1; a weak D match, TRBD1 (6 bases). CDR3: CATSREGGTEAFF. CDR3 DNA: TGTGCCACCAGCAGAGAAGGGGGCACTGAAGCTTTCTTT.